This T cell receptor beta chain was sequenced for a study of cytomegalovirus exposure and HLA in healthy donors. The PCR made use of 60 Vbeta and 13 Jbeta primers. Here immunoSEQ multiplex PCR was the method, and the copy in TCRdb shows in-frame clones only, minus some. Its table lists about 37,000 clones. This clonotype was sampled from a human donor in good health. The material sequenced was PBMCs.

CDR3 in DNA: TGTGCCAGCAGTCCCTCGGGCGGGGAAGAGACCCAGTACTTC. The encoded protein is CASSPSGGEETQYF. This chain links TRBV27 with TRBJ2-5, with a weak D call TRBD2 (6 bases). V lost 5 bases, J lost 3 bases, and 13 bases lay in between. The CDR3 is 14 amino acids. CDR1 MNHEY and CDR2 SMNVEV come from the germline V gene (reference sequence).